This TCR beta chain comes out of a study of tumor-infiltrating lymphocytes in primary liver carcinoma. Findings and caveats of the study: The study found a significantly higher top-250-clone fraction in tumors than in blood (p = 0.039).

A primer in the constant region served to generate TCR beta cDNA from around 500 ng of total RNA. Employing slightly modified ARM-PCR, three nested multiplex PCR rounds were run, and these gave rise to the TCR beta libraries. In the first two PCR rounds, TRBV1-TRBV30 forward primers were paired with a C-beta reverse primer, and each round lasted nine to ten cycles. Each CDR3 protein is one row after TCRdb ran MiXCR on the multiplex PCR reads. Of about 320,000 distinct CDR3 sequences listed, roughly two thirds were seen once; the top ten hold roughly 8.9%. Trimming shortened V by 0 bases and J by 3 bases, and 15 bases separated the two germline ends. CDR3 length: 16 residues. Germline V gene sequence: CDR1 LGHNA, CDR2 YSLEER. This clonotype showed up just once. The antigen is undetermined. It was unsorted whole blood that yielded blood RNA, and germline DNA was also extracted.

This chain uses TRBV4-3 with TRBJ2-7; D tentatively reads TRBD1 or TRBD2 (5 bases each). Source material: peripheral blood. The origin of this receptor is a man between 35 and 55 years old with primary liver carcinoma and hepatitis B virus infection. CDR3 protein: CASSQDWGRQFYEQYF. The CDR3 DNA is TGCGCCAGCAGCCAAGATTGGGGGAGACAGTTCTACGAGCAGTACTTC.